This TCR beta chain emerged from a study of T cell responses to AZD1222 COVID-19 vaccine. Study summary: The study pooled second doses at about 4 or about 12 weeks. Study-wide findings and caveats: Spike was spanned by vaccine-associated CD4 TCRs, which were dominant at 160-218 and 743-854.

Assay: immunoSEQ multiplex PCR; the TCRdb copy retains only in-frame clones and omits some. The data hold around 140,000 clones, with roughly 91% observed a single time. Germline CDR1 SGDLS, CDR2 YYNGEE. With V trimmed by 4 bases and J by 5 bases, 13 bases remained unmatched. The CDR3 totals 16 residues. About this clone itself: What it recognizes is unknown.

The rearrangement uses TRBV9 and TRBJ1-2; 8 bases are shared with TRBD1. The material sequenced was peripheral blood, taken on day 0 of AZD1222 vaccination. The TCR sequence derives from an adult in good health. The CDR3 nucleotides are TGTGCCAGCAGCCCCTCCCCGACAGGGGTGGAATATGGCTACACCTTC. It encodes CASSPSPTGVEYGYTF.